Sequencing of this T cell receptor beta chain was carried out in a study of T cells after posttransplantation cyclophosphamide. Study-level points and caveats: Skin or GI-infiltrating T cells shared few TRB sequences with blood. Donor CD8+ memory clones often dominated recipient blood repertoires at later times.

Regarding this clone: What it binds is not known.

The V and J ends lost 5 bases and 1 base respectively, with 14 bases between them. Germline loops: CDR1 SGHTA, CDR2 FQGNSA. This CDR3 has 15 amino acids. On the day of bone marrow donation, the related graft donor provided peripheral blood. Produced via immunoSEQ multiplex PCR; TCRdb's table is partial and in-frame only. This table has about 52,000 clones, 85% to 95% appearing once. The material sequenced was PBMCs. The chain uses TRBV7-2 and TRBJ1-1; D gene uncertain. The clonotype was recovered from a woman aged 25 to 39 in good health and a related stem cell transplant donor. This CDR3 is CASSLLGGGNTEAFF. In DNA form, the CDR3 reads TGTGCCAGCAGCCTCTTAGGAGGCGGGAACACTGAAGCTTTCTTT. Full variable domain (outside the CDR3, taken from reference TRBV7-2 and TRBJ1-1): GAGVSQSPSNKVTEKGKDVELRCDPISGHTALYWYRQSLGQGLEFLIYFQGNSAPDKSGLPSDRFSAERTGGSVSTLTIQRTQQEDSAVYLCASSLLGGGNTEAFFGQGTRLTVV.